This is a list of T cell receptor beta chains from one sample in a study of blood T cell repertoires in COVID-19. TCRdb keeps only in-frame clones here, not all; method: immunoSEQ multiplex PCR. The table records more than 150,000 clones, about 80% of them present only once. The sample taken for sequencing was PBMCs or T cells enriched from blood (not recorded which). The source of these receptors is a man in his fifties or sixties who had been exposed to COVID-19. Each CDR3 is given with its conserved first and last residue. D genes are given only for firm matches. Size values are once, few and many counts, or a class for expanded clones, and some rows have none.

>TRBV11-1|-|14|-|TRBJ2-7
TGTGCCAGCAGCTTATTACGAGGGGGCTACGAGCAGTACTTC
CASSLLRGGYEQYF
>TRBV9|once|15|TRBD2|TRBJ2-3
TGTGCCAGCAGCGTAGGCGGGAGTAAGAGGAATACGCAGTATTTT
CASSVGGSKRNTQYF
>TRBV6-2/TRBV6-3|-|17|-|TRBJ2-7
TGTGCCAGCAGTTCCGTGACAGGGAGGATCCTCCCCTACGAGCAGTACTTC
CASSSVTGRILPYEQYF
>TRBV28|-|14|-|TRBJ1-4
TGTGCCAGCAGTTTCGGGGGAGGAGGTGAAAAACTGTTTTTT
CASSFGGGGEKLFF
>TRBV4-1|-|17|-|TRBJ1-4
TGCGCCAGCAGCCAATTGGGTGGGGGCGGTAAGAATGAAAAACTGTTTTTT
CASSQLGGGGKNEKLFF
>TRBV19|-|16|TRBD1|TRBJ1-5
TGTGCCAGTAGTCCCCGGGACAGGGGCGACAATCAGCCCCAGCATTTT
CASSPRDRGDNQPQHF
>TRBV19|-|18|-|TRBJ1-5
TGTGCCAGTAGTATAGATCATCGGGCAGGGTGGCGCAATCAGCCCCAGCATTTT
CASSIDHRAGWRNQPQHF
>TRBV21-1|-|14|-|TRBJ2-3
TGTGCCAGCAGCAGTCCGAGACTGGAAGATACGCAGTATTTT
CASSSPRLEDTQYF
>TRBV5-1|-|15|-|TRBJ2-5
TGCGCCAGCAGTCTGGGGCTAGCGCGTCAAGAGACCCAGTACTTC
CASSLGLARQETQYF
>TRBV19|-|14|TRBD1|TRBJ1-4
TGTGCCAGTAGTCCGACAGGGTTCGCGGAAAAACTGTTTTTT
CASSPTGFAEKLFF
>TRBV7-2|few|13|-|TRBJ2-7
TGTGCCAGCAGCCAGCGACTCCTATACGAGCAGTACTTC
CASSQRLLYEQYF
>TRBV7-2|-|15|TRBD1|TRBJ1-6
TGTGCCAGCAGCTTAGGGACAGGGTCCAATTCACCCCTCCACTTT
CASSLGTGSNSPLHF
>TRBV5-1|-|15|TRBD1|TRBJ1-6
TGCGCCAGCAGCTTGGCGGGCAGGGGGCTTTCACCCCTCCACTTT
CASSLAGRGLSPLHF
>TRBV14|-|16|-|TRBJ2-6
TGTGCCAGCAGCCAAGAAGGGGGGGCTGGGGCCAACGTCCTGACTTTC
CASSQEGGAGANVLTF
>TRBV28|-|12|-|TRBJ1-2
TGTGCCAGCACCACAGGGTCTTATGGCTACACCTTC
CASTTGSYGYTF
>TRBV19|-|13|-|TRBJ1-4
TGTGCCAGTAGTCCCCCCACGAGAGAAAAACTGTTTTTT
CASSPPTREKLFF
>TRBV7-2|-|15|TRBD2|TRBJ2-7
TGTGCCAGCAGCTTATCGAAACTAGCGGGCTACGAGCAGTACTTC
CASSLSKLAGYEQYF
>TRBV5-1|-|15|-|TRBJ1-1
TGCGCCAGCAACACGGGGGGCGCGGAGAACACTGAAGCTTTCTTT
CASNTGGAENTEAFF
>TRBV5-1|-|15|TRBD1|TRBJ1-2
TGCGCCAGCAGCGCTCTAGGACAGGGGGGCTATGGCTACACCTTC
CASSALGQGGYGYTF
>TRBV29-1|once|11|TRBD1|TRBJ1-1
TGCAGCGTATGGACAGGGGCCATGGCTTTCTTT
CSVWTGAMAFF
>TRBV27|-|16|TRBD2|TRBJ2-2
TGTGCCAGCAGTTTGGCGGGAGGGGTGCACACCGGGGAGCTGTTTTTT
CASSLAGGVHTGELFF
>TRBV5-8|-|16|TRBD1|TRBJ2-2
TGTGCCAGCAGGGCAGGACAGGGCAGGAACACCGGGGAGCTGTTTTTT
CASRAGQGRNTGELFF
>TRBV7-2|-|15|-|TRBJ2-1
TGTGCCAGCAGCTTAGATGGGGCCTCCTACAATGAGCAGTTCTTC
CASSLDGASYNEQFF
>TRBV7-2|-|14|TRBD1|TRBJ2-3
TGTGCCAGCAGCCAGGACAGGGGGCTTGATACGCAGTATTTT
CASSQDRGLDTQYF
>TRBV5-1|-|19|-|TRBJ2-7
TGCGCCAGCAGCTCCTTGGCGGGTGCAGGAACCTTCGGGTCCTACGAGCAGTACTTC
CASSSLAGAGTFGSYEQYF
>TRBV6-2/TRBV6-3|few|14|-|TRBJ2-5
TGTGCCAGCAGCCCAGACCAGCAGGGAGAGACCCAGTACTTC
CASSPDQQGETQYF
>TRBV27|-|17|TRBD1|TRBJ1-5
TGTGCCAGCAGCCGCGTCGGGACAGGGGGAATTCCTCAGCCCCAGCATTTT
CASSRVGTGGIPQPQHF
>TRBV5-1|once|16|-|TRBJ2-3
TGCGCCAGCAGCTTGGTCCCTAGCACCCTCACAGATACGCAGTATTTT
CASSLVPSTLTDTQYF
>TRBV5-1|-|16|TRBD1|TRBJ2-7
TGCGCCAGCAGCTTGCCCCTCGGGACAGGGGAACACGAGCAGTACTTC
CASSLPLGTGEHEQYF
>TRBV28|-|16|-|TRBJ1-6
TGTGCCAGCTGGGCGGGACGAGGTTCCTATAATTCACCCCTCCACTTT
CASWAGRGSYNSPLHF
>TRBV19|-|15|TRBD2|TRBJ2-1
TGTGCCAGTAGTATCACTAGCGGGAGAGGCGATGAGCAGTTCTTC
CASSITSGRGDEQFF